The present entry profiles one T cell receptor (beta chain) with its context. What it recognizes is unknown. The V gene end was trimmed by 1 base and the J gene end by 5 bases; junction bases not matched to a gene: 11. The CDR3 is made up of 17 amino acids. The germline V gene encodes CDR1 LNHNV and CDR2 YYDKDF (reference sequence). The study sequenced TCR beta in blood CD8+ and CD4+ T cells. The RNA, roughly 0.45 to 1 ug, was put through reverse transcription using random hexamers. One entry per CDR3 protein, called by TCRdb with MiXCR from the immunoSEQ multiplex PCR reads. Found here are some 200,000 distinct CDR3 sequences, roughly 94% of them singletons; the top ten hold 0.15% to 0.2%. This sample was included in a study of CD8 T cells in Susac syndrome. Study findings and constraints: CD8+ clonal expansion in Susac was maximal in TEMRA cells and in active patients. Total CD8+ repertoires held 15 to 20 Susac-specific public clones, while CD8+ TEMRA repertoires held five or six.

This rearrangement joins TRBV15 to TRBJ2-7; 10 bases fit TRBD2. The sequence came from a human donor with Susac syndrome. Sample: CD8+ T cells from PBMCs. DNA for the CDR3: TGTGCCACCAGCAGAGTCCAGCCTAGCGGGAGTTTACACGAGCAGTACTTC. This gives the protein CATSRVQPSGSLHEQYF.